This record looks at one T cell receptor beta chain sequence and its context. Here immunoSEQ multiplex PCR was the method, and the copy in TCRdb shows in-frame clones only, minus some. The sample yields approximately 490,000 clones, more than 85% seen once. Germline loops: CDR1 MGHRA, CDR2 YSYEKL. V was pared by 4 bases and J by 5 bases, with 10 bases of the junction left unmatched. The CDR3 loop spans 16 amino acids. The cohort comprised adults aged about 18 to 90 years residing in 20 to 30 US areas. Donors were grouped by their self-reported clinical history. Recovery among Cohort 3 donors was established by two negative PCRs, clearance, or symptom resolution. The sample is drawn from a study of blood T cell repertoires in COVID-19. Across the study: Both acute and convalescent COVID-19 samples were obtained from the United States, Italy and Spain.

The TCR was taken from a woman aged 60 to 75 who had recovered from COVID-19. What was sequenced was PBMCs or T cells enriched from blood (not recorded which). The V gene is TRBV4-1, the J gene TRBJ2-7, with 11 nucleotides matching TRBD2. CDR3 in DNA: TGCGCCAGCAGCCCCCTAGCGGGGGGTGTTAAGAACGAGCAGTACTTC. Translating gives CASSPLAGGVKNEQYF.